Listed below are T cell receptor beta chains from one sample, sequenced in a study of cytomegalovirus exposure and HLA in healthy donors. Assay used: immunoSEQ multiplex PCR; TCRdb lists only in-frame clones, some missing. The data show 120,000 or so clones, approximately 69% seen once. The specimen was PBMCs. These receptors originate from a woman in her fifties or sixties in good health and CMV-seropositive. Both conserved end residues are part of each CDR3. The order of the fields is CDR3 DNA, CDR3 protein, clone size, D gene, J gene, V gene. D genes are given only for firm matches. Clone size appears in some rows only: once, few, many, or a class for an expanded clone.

CDR3nt: TGTGCCAGCAGTTTAGGCCCGGGACTAGCGGGAAACAATGAGCAGTTCTTC; CDR3aa: CASSLGPGLAGNNEQFF; abundance: NA; d_gene: TRBD2; j_gene: TRBJ2-1; v_gene: TRBV27
CDR3nt: TGCGCCAGCAGAGCTAGCCTGAACACCGGGGAGCTGTTTTTT; CDR3aa: CASRASLNTGELFF; abundance: NA; d_gene: NA; j_gene: TRBJ2-2; v_gene: TRBV5-1
CDR3nt: TGTGCCTGGAGTCTACAGGGGGAGAACACTGAAGCTTTCTTT; CDR3aa: CAWSLQGENTEAFF; abundance: once; d_gene: TRBD1; j_gene: TRBJ1-1; v_gene: TRBV30
CDR3nt: TGTGCCATCAGTGACGGCAGGGGCAGCACAGATACGCAGTATTTT; CDR3aa: CAISDGRGSTDTQYF; abundance: NA; d_gene: NA; j_gene: TRBJ2-3; v_gene: TRBV10-3
CDR3nt: TGTGCCAGTAGGTCGACAGGGAATGGCAATCAGCCCCAGCATTTT; CDR3aa: CASRSTGNGNQPQHF; abundance: NA; d_gene: TRBD1; j_gene: TRBJ1-5; v_gene: TRBV19
CDR3nt: TGTGCCAGCAGTTTACACAATTTCCAAGAGACCCAGTACTTC; CDR3aa: CASSLHNFQETQYF; abundance: NA; d_gene: NA; j_gene: TRBJ2-5; v_gene: TRBV27
CDR3nt: TGTGCCAGCAGTGAAGAGAGAGAGGGCCGATACACCGGGGAGCTGTTTTTT; CDR3aa: CASSEEREGRYTGELFF; abundance: NA; d_gene: NA; j_gene: TRBJ2-2; v_gene: TRBV2
CDR3nt: TGTGCCAGCAGCCTCCCACTAGCGGGAGTGGACAATGAGCAGTTCTTC; CDR3aa: CASSLPLAGVDNEQFF; abundance: once; d_gene: TRBD2; j_gene: TRBJ2-1; v_gene: TRBV9
CDR3nt: TGTGCCAGCAGCTCAGACACAGATACGCAGTATTTT; CDR3aa: CASSSDTDTQYF; abundance: few; d_gene: NA; j_gene: TRBJ2-3; v_gene: TRBV5-4
CDR3nt: TGTGCCAGCAGTTTATCGAGGTCATACACTGAAGCTTTCTTT; CDR3aa: CASSLSRSYTEAFF; abundance: NA; d_gene: NA; j_gene: TRBJ1-1; v_gene: TRBV27
CDR3nt: TGTGCCAGCAGAATTGGGACTAGCGGAAACACCGGGGAGCTGTTTTTT; CDR3aa: CASRIGTSGNTGELFF; abundance: NA; d_gene: TRBD2; j_gene: TRBJ2-2; v_gene: TRBV2
CDR3nt: TGCGCCAGCAGCCCTCGGGGAGGAGATTCCAATCAGCCCCAGCATTTT; CDR3aa: CASSPRGGDSNQPQHF; abundance: once; d_gene: NA; j_gene: TRBJ1-5; v_gene: TRBV4-1
CDR3nt: TGTGCCAGCAGTTTATATGCTTGGACAGGGGGATCGGCGTCTGGGGCCAACGTCCTGACTTTC; CDR3aa: CASSLYAWTGGSASGANVLTF; abundance: few; d_gene: TRBD1; j_gene: TRBJ2-6; v_gene: TRBV28
CDR3nt: TGTGCCAGTAGTATACGACAGGGGGCTCAAGAGACCCAGTACTTC; CDR3aa: CASSIRQGAQETQYF; abundance: NA; d_gene: TRBD1; j_gene: TRBJ2-5; v_gene: TRBV19
CDR3nt: TGTGCCAGCAGCTCTGCGAACACCGGGGAGCTGTTTTTT; CDR3aa: CASSSANTGELFF; abundance: NA; d_gene: NA; j_gene: TRBJ2-2; v_gene: TRBV7-2
CDR3nt: TGTGCCAGCTGCGCGGGTTCCTCTGGAAACACCATATATTTT; CDR3aa: CASCAGSSGNTIYF; abundance: NA; d_gene: NA; j_gene: TRBJ1-3; v_gene: TRBV19
CDR3nt: TGTGCCAGCAGCTTAGTAGGAGCGGGGGGGCGGAAAGACATTCAGTACTTC; CDR3aa: CASSLVGAGGRKDIQYF; abundance: NA; d_gene: TRBD2; j_gene: TRBJ2-4; v_gene: TRBV7-9
CDR3nt: TGTGCCAGCAGTGAATTTCACGACAGGGAATCTAATTCACCCCTCCACTTT; CDR3aa: CASSEFHDRESNSPLHF; abundance: NA; d_gene: TRBD1; j_gene: TRBJ1-6; v_gene: TRBV2
CDR3nt: TGTGCCAGCAGCGCAGGGTACTATGGCTACACCTTC; CDR3aa: CASSAGYYGYTF; abundance: NA; d_gene: NA; j_gene: TRBJ1-2; v_gene: TRBV28
CDR3nt: TGCGCCAGCAGCTGGGTAGCGGGAGTCTACAATGAGCAGTTCTTC; CDR3aa: CASSWVAGVYNEQFF; abundance: NA; d_gene: TRBD2; j_gene: TRBJ2-1; v_gene: TRBV5-1
CDR3nt: TGTGCCAGCAGCCCGGGACAGGCGAACTATGGCTACACCTTC; CDR3aa: CASSPGQANYGYTF; abundance: NA; d_gene: TRBD1; j_gene: TRBJ1-2; v_gene: TRBV6-1
CDR3nt: TGCGCCAGCAGCTTGGTCTCCGGGACTAGCGGGACCGATATGTCGCAGCAGTTCTTC; CDR3aa: CASSLVSGTSGTDMSQQFF; abundance: NA; d_gene: TRBD2; j_gene: TRBJ2-1; v_gene: TRBV5-1
CDR3nt: TGCGCCAGCAGCCCCCCAGGCGGGGAATATCAGCCCCAGCATTTT; CDR3aa: CASSPPGGEYQPQHF; abundance: NA; d_gene: NA; j_gene: TRBJ1-5; v_gene: TRBV4-1
CDR3nt: TGCGCCAGCAGCCAAGGTCAGGCTGTTTTGTCTGAAGCTTTCTTT; CDR3aa: CASSQGQAVLSEAFF; abundance: once; d_gene: NA; j_gene: TRBJ1-1; v_gene: TRBV4-1
CDR3nt: TGTGCCAGCAGCTTGGGACAGAGCACTGAAGCTTTCTTT; CDR3aa: CASSLGQSTEAFF; abundance: NA; d_gene: NA; j_gene: TRBJ1-1; v_gene: TRBV5-4
CDR3nt: TGTGCCAGCAGCTTAGGAAGATCGGGGGGCTGGACTGAAGCTTTCTTT; CDR3aa: CASSLGRSGGWTEAFF; abundance: few; d_gene: NA; j_gene: TRBJ1-1; v_gene: TRBV7-2
CDR3nt: TGCGCCAGCAGCCAAGGTCGGACAGGGAGACCAGATACGCAGTATTTT; CDR3aa: CASSQGRTGRPDTQYF; abundance: NA; d_gene: TRBD1; j_gene: TRBJ2-3; v_gene: TRBV4-1
CDR3nt: TGCGCCAGCAGCCAAGATCTTGTATCCCACGAGCAGTACTTC; CDR3aa: CASSQDLVSHEQYF; abundance: few; d_gene: NA; j_gene: TRBJ2-7; v_gene: TRBV4-3
CDR3nt: TGTGCCAGCAGCTTAGTAAAGCGGCAGAGAGCCTACGAGCAGTACTTC; CDR3aa: CASSLVKRQRAYEQYF; abundance: NA; d_gene: NA; j_gene: TRBJ2-7; v_gene: TRBV11-2
CDR3nt: TGTGCCAGCAGCTTAGTGACTAGCGGAGGGGAGCAGTTCTTC; CDR3aa: CASSLVTSGGEQFF; abundance: NA; d_gene: TRBD2; j_gene: TRBJ2-1; v_gene: TRBV7-2